The clone carrying this TCR beta chain occurred a few times. What it recognizes is unknown. This sample is part of a study of T cell repertoires in cytomegalovirus infection. The length of the CDR3 is 16 residues. V gave up 0 bases and J gave up 3 bases, with 12 bases separating them. Germline V gives CDR1 LNHDA, CDR2 SQIVND (reference sequence). MiXCR, run by TCRdb on the reads, gives a single entry per CDR3 protein. This table holds approximately 1,000,000 distinct CDR3 sequences, approximately 32% found once. Study-level findings and limits: Cumulated frequencies of public TCR beta families served to identify carriers of CMV plus the relevant HLA. Within the response measured ex vivo, HLA-C-restricted CMV-specific TCR beta clonotypes were dominant.

Here the sequenced sample was cultured CD8+ T cells from PBMCs, taken from culture after CMV antigen stimulation. The sequence derives from a human donor in good health (CMV status not recorded). Some clones in this sample may be carry-over from other donors' samples. The V gene is TRBV19, the J gene TRBJ2-1; the D gene is possibly TRBD2 (5 bases). The CDR3 coding sequence is TGTGCCAGTAGTATAGATCACGGGAATAGCTACAATGAGCAGTTCTTC. Its translation is CASSIDHGNSYNEQFF. Variable domain in full (rest from reference TRBV19 and TRBJ2-1): DGGITQSPKYLFRKEGQNVTLSCEQNLNHDAMYWYRQDPGQGLRLIYYSQIVNDFQKGDIAEGYSVSREKKESFPLTVTSAQKNPTAFYLCASSIDHGNSYNEQFFGPGTRLTVL.